These 30 T cell receptor beta chains came from one sample sequenced in a study of T-cell reconstitution after alpha-beta-depleted transplantation in children. Preparation of the TCRbeta library used unique molecular identifiers. TCRdb analysed the PCR reads with MiXCR anew, one entry per CDR3 protein. The table lists more than 120,000 distinct CDR3 sequences, 7.5% to 9% of them singletons. The sequences come from PBMCs, mostly from graft donor cells, collected 180 days after TCRalphabeta/CD19-depleted stem cell transplant. These receptors were collected from a female patient between 2 and 10 years old who had a stem cell transplant for congenital amegakaryocytic thrombocytopenia, so the T cells may come from the graft donor.

This clonotype turned up a few times. This sequence joins TRBV7-3 and TRBJ2-5, with 7 nucleotides matching TRBD2. Germline V gene sequence: CDR1 SGHTA, CDR2 FQGTGA. This CDR3 is 16 amino acids long. Losses at the gene ends were 5 bases for V and 5 bases for J; bases not matched to a gene: 14. The CDR3: CASSPTGGGGTETQYF. The CDR3 region has the DNA TGTGCCAGCAGCCCAACGGGGGGAGGCGGTACGGAGACCCAGTACTTC.

This clonotype has ten or more counts. The J gene is TRBJ2-5, the V gene TRBV20-1; 9 bases fit TRBD2. Germline CDR1 reads DFQATT; CDR2 reads SNEGSKA (reference sequence). The CDR3 spans 13 residues. The CDR3 reads CSRLRAGGETQYF. Here the CDR3 DNA reads TGCAGCCGGCTCCGGGCGGGGGGGGAGACCCAGTACTTC.

This clonotype was seen repeatedly, ten times or more. CDR3 loop: CASTQGQETQYF. The DNA for the CDR3 is TGTGCCAGCACGCAAGGACAAGAGACCCAGTACTTC. The J gene is TRBJ2-5, the V gene TRBV28, with no clear D. Trimming took 7 bases from V and 2 from J, leaving 8 bases between them. The germline gives CDR1 MDHEN, CDR2 SYDVKM. CDR3 size: 12 residues.

The genes are TRBV29-1 and TRBJ2-7; maybe TRBD2 (6 bases). Germline values: CDR1 SQVTM, CDR2 ANQGSEA. The germline V and J ends were trimmed by 3 bases and 3 bases, with 18 bases remaining between them. This CDR3 is built from 15 residues. This CDR3 is CSVDVPGGRYYEQYF. The CDR3 region has the DNA TGCAGCGTTGACGTACCGGGTGGGAGGTACTACGAGCAGTACTTC.

V is TRBV3-1 and J is TRBJ1-5; no clear D. Germline loops: CDR1 LGHDT, CDR2 YNNKEL (reference sequence). V was trimmed by 10 bases and J by 2 bases, leaving 24 bases between them. The CDR3 loop spans 17 amino acids. This CDR3 is CATRLPGPPLGNQPQHF. CDR3 bases: TGTGCCACCAGGCTGCCCGGGCCCCCATTGGGCAATCAGCCCCAGCATTTT.

The rearrangement uses TRBV30 and TRBJ2-3; D possibly uses TRBD1 or TRBD2 (6 bases each). CDR1 and CDR2 from the germline V gene are GTSNPN and SVGIG (reference sequence). V lost 0 bases to trimming and J lost 8 bases, with 9 bases between them. The CDR3 length is 12 residues. In nucleotides, the CDR3 is TGTGCCTGGAGTGTTGGAGGGGGTACGCAGTATTTT. Translating it yields CAWSVGGGTQYF.

This clonotype was found many times. The V gene is TRBV29-1, the J gene TRBJ1-2; tentative D call: TRBD1 (5 bases). This CDR3 is 12 amino acids long. Trimming pared 5 bases from V and 5 bases from J, leaving 12 bases between. Germline V CDR1 and CDR2: SQVTM, ANQGSEA. The CDR3 DNA reads as TGCAGCGTTACCGGGACGGTATATGGCTACACCTTC. Residues: CSVTGTVYGYTF. Looking up the rest from reference TRBV29-1 and TRBJ1-2 gives the full variable domain: SAVISQKPSRDICQRGTSLTIQCQVDSQVTMMFWYRQQPGQSLTLIATANQGSEATYESGFVIDKFPISRPNLTFSTLTVSNMSPEDSSIYLCSVTGTVYGYTFGSGTRLTVV.

The chain has TRBV12-3 or TRBV12-4 and TRBJ2-2; maybe TRBD2 (6 bases). The V and J ends lost 6 bases and 0 bases respectively, with 14 bases between them. The CDR3 extends over 16 amino acids. The CDR3 bases are TGTGCCAGCAGGTCGGTCGGAGGGGCGAACACCGGGGAGCTGTTTTTT. It specifies CASRSVGGANTGELFF.

This clonotype was found a few times. The chain recombines TRBV5-1 with TRBJ2-7; perhaps TRBD1 as D (6 bases). V was cut by 4 bases and J by 2 bases, with 13 bases left in between. CDR3 length equals 14 residues. Germline V lookup: CDR1 SGHRS, CDR2 YFSETQ. This CDR3 reads CASSNRDNTYEQYF. The CDR3 nucleotides read TGCGCCAGCAGCAACCGGGACAACACCTACGAGCAGTACTTC.

This clonotype was observed at least ten times. The chain combines TRBV7-9 with TRBJ2-7; 11 bases are shared with TRBD1. Germline CDR1 is SEHNR and CDR2 is FQNEAQ (reference sequence). Trimming took 4 bases from V and 4 from J; bases not matched to a gene: 3. This CDR3 is 14 amino acids long. The CDR3 DNA reads as TGTGCCAGCAGCTGGGGACAGGGGGGTTACGAGCAGTACTTC. The encoded protein is CASSWGQGGYEQYF.

This clonotype has just a few counts. The chain has TRBV21-1 and TRBJ1-5; TRBD1 reflects the table's D call only, with no check against the DNA. TRBV21-1 counts as a pseudogene. The CDR3 length is 19 residues. The CDR3 loop is CASSKVGPGDIWGNQPQHF. The CDR3 region has the DNA TGTGCCAGCAGCAAAGTGGGGCCAGGGGACATCTGGGGCAATCAGCCCCAGCATTTT.

This clonotype was seen many times. The chain joins TRBV20-1 to TRBJ2-5; D may be TRBD1 or TRBD2 (6 bases each). The CDR3 extends over 14 amino acids. Germline lookup yields CDR1 DFQATT and CDR2 SNEGSKA (reference sequence). Trimming pared 4 bases from V and 5 bases from J, leaving 17 bases between. CDR3 DNA: TGCAGTGCTATGGCCCCAGGGGAGGTCGAGACCCAGTACTTC. Protein product: CSAMAPGEVETQYF.

This clonotype was seen many times. The rearrangement joins TRBV12-3 or TRBV12-4 to TRBJ2-4, with D maybe TRBD1 (5 bases). The CDR3 has 12 amino acids. Trimming shortened V by 1 base and J by 14 bases, and 12 bases separated the two germline ends. The CDR3 loop is CASSLGPGREYF. As DNA, the CDR3 is TGTGCCAGCAGTTTAGGTCCTGGCAGGGAGTACTTC.

This clonotype was seen only a few times. The rearrangement joins TRBV19 to TRBJ2-2, with D possibly being TRBD1 (6 bases). In germline, CDR1 is LNHDA, CDR2 SQIVND (reference sequence). With 4 bases removed from V and 1 base from J, the gap between germline ends came to 7 bases. The CDR3 spans 14 residues. CDR3 in amino acids: CASSKTGNTGELFF. CDR3 bases: TGTGCCAGTAGTAAGACAGGGAACACCGGGGAGCTGTTTTTT.

This clonotype was found many times. This chain connects TRBV10-3 to TRBJ2-4; TRBD2 matches 7 bases. The CDR3 is made up of 13 amino acids. The trim removed 10 bases at V and 9 bases at J, leaving 12 bases unmatched. The germline gives CDR1 ENHRY, CDR2 SYGVKD. The CDR3 region is CATTERDGGIQYF. The CDR3 nucleotides read TGTGCCACCACGGAGCGGGATGGAGGCATTCAGTACTTC.

The V and J genes are TRBV20-1 and TRBJ2-1; D perhaps matches TRBD2 (6 bases). This CDR3 spans 12 amino acids. CDR1 DFQATT and CDR2 SNEGSKA come from the germline V gene (reference sequence). Trimming took off 0 bases at V and 10 bases at J, with 10 bases between the two ends. Written as DNA, the CDR3 is TGCAGTGCTAGAGATCTGACTAGAGAGCAGTTCTTC. The encoded protein is CSARDLTREQFF.

The chain links TRBV5-1 to TRBJ2-5, with D unresolved. V was shortened by 2 bases and J by 4 bases, with 9 bases between the two germline ends. This CDR3 spans 13 amino acids. Germline CDR1 reads SGHRS; CDR2 reads YFSETQ. The CDR3 here is CASSFRLRETQYF. In DNA, the CDR3 is TGCGCCAGCAGCTTCAGGTTAAGAGAGACCCAGTACTTC.

This chain connects TRBV6-5 to TRBJ1-2; D remains unclear. V gave up 4 bases and J gave up 3 bases, with 9 bases separating them. Germline V gene data show CDR1 as MNHEY and CDR2 as SVGAGI. The CDR3 is 13 residues long. CDR3 in amino acids: CASSSWGDYGYTF. The CDR3 region has the DNA TGTGCCAGCAGTTCGTGGGGTGACTATGGCTACACCTTC.

In its sample, this clonotype was seen a few times. One base away lies a much larger clone, so this may be a sequencing read error. The V gene is TRBV3-2, the J gene TRBJ2-1. TRBV3-2 is tagged as a pseudogene. This CDR3 is 15 amino acids long. The CDR3 nucleotides are TGTGCCAGCTGCCCCACACGGGCAACCTACAATGAGCAGTTCTTC. Its translation is CASCPTRATYNEQFF.

This clonotype was recorded many times. The CDR3 sequence is CASSPDQTLNTEAFF. CDR3 nucleotides: TGTGCCAGCTCACCAGATCAAACATTGAACACTGAAGCTTTCTTT. This chain joins TRBV18 and TRBJ1-1; D is uncertain. The CDR3 covers 15 residues. The ends were cut back, 2 bases at V and 0 bases at J, with 10 bases in the middle. CDR1 is KGHSH and CDR2 is LQKENI in the germline V gene.

This clonotype was found many times. This chain joins TRBV29-1 and TRBJ2-7, with 7 positions matching TRBD2. This CDR3 comprises 15 residues. The germline gives CDR1 SQVTM, CDR2 ANQGSEA. V dropped 5 bases and J dropped 2; count of bases not matched to a gene: 12. CDR3 sequence: CSVYSPGLPAYEQYF. CDR3 nucleotide sequence: TGCAGCGTTTACAGTCCGGGACTACCTGCCTACGAGCAGTACTTC.

This clonotype was seen many times. J is TRBJ2-3 and V is TRBV2; D is perhaps TRBD1 (6 bases). Trimming removed 7 bases at V and 2 bases at J, with 13 bases between. Germline V lookup: CDR1 SNHLY, CDR2 FYNNEI. This CDR3 has 14 amino acids. Here the CDR3 reads CASTQGRITDTQYF. For the CDR3, the DNA is TGTGCCAGCACCCAGGGGCGGATCACAGATACGCAGTATTTT.

The genes are TRBV18 and TRBJ2-7; TRBD1 might be the D (5 bases). Trimming pared 3 bases from V and 4 bases from J, leaving 10 bases between. Germline V gives CDR1 KGHSH, CDR2 LQKENI. CDR3 length: 13 residues. In DNA form, the CDR3 reads TGTGCCAGCTCACCGGCCAGACAGTACGAGCAGTACTTC. Encoded protein: CASSPARQYEQYF.

This clonotype was seen more than once but under ten times. The chain combines TRBV4-3 with TRBJ1-5; perhaps TRBD1 as D (5 bases). V lost 2 bases and J 5 bases, leaving 7 bases between the germline ends. The CDR3 covers 13 residues. Germline-derived CDR1 and CDR2 are LGHNA and YSLEER. CDR3 region: CASSQLTDQPQHF. The DNA for the CDR3 is TGCGCCAGCAGCCAACTGACAGATCAGCCCCAGCATTTT.

This clonotype was seen repeatedly, ten times or more. V and J are TRBV6-2 or TRBV6-3 and TRBJ2-3, with 8 bases fitting TRBD1. Germline V CDR1 and CDR2: MNHEY, SVGEGT. V lost 2 bases and J lost 3; bases outside the gene matches: 7. The CDR3 consists of 16 residues. CDR3: CASSYRQGRQTDTQYF. In DNA form, the CDR3 reads TGTGCCAGCAGTTACCGACAGGGGAGACAGACAGATACGCAGTATTTT.

This clonotype was detected ten times or more. This chain's CDR3 is CASSPNRGAEGSPLHF. For the CDR3, the DNA is TGTGCCAGCTCACCTAATCGGGGGGCTGAAGGATCACCCCTCCACTTT. The chain links TRBV18 to TRBJ1-6, with D tentatively TRBD1 (6 bases). Trimming left V 3 bases short and J 10 bases short, with 19 bases between. The CDR3 sequence is 16 residues long. Germline-derived CDR1 and CDR2 are KGHSH and LQKENI.

This rearrangement joins TRBV7-9 to TRBJ2-7, with 7 bases fitting TRBD2. This CDR3 has 14 amino acids. Looked up from germline, CDR1 is SEHNR and CDR2 is FQNEAQ (reference sequence). V lost 6 bases to trimming and J lost 0 bases; unmatched junction nucleotides: 5. The CDR3 bases are TGTGCCAGCAGTACAGGCGGGAGCTCCTACGAGCAGTACTTC. Translating it yields CASSTGGSSYEQYF.

A few counts support this clonotype. This chain connects TRBV12-3 or TRBV12-4 to TRBJ1-6, with unresolved D. The CDR3 contains 12 residues. Trimming took off 2 bases at V and 10 bases at J, with 6 bases between the two ends. In DNA, the CDR3 is TGTGCCAGCAGTTTATTAAAATCACCCCTCCACTTT. Its translation: CASSLLKSPLHF.

This clonotype was detected many times. The rearrangement uses TRBV9 and TRBJ2-1; 10 nucleotides line up with TRBD2. CDR3 length: 19 amino acids. J gave up 7 bases and V 0 bases, and 16 bases lay outside the gene matches. Looked up from germline, CDR1 is SGDLS and CDR2 is YYNGEE. The CDR3 bases are TGTGCCAGCAGCGTAGGTCAGGGGGCGCGTAGCGGGAGGTTTAATGAGCAGTTCTTC. Translation: CASSVGQGARSGRFNEQFF. The full variable domain, in which reference TRBV9 and TRBJ2-1 provide the parts outside the CDR3, is DSGVTQTPKHLITATGQRVTLRCSPRSGDLSVYWYQQSLDQGLQFLIQYYNGEERAKGNILERFSAQQFPDLHSELNLSSLELGDSALYFCASSVGQGARSGRFNEQFFGPGTRLTVL.

The table lists this clonotype with many counts. The gene calls are TRBV20-1 and TRBJ2-3; D gene ambiguous. This CDR3 contains 12 residues. The V end was cut by 4 bases, the J end by 5 bases, with 10 bases between. From germline, CDR1 is DFQATT and CDR2 SNEGSKA (reference sequence). Here the CDR3 reads CSATWQEDTQYF. DNA of the CDR3: TGCAGTGCTACATGGCAGGAAGATACGCAGTATTTT.